The 9 T cell receptor beta chains in this list originate from one sample, sequenced in a study of OX40 agonist ivuxolimab in advanced cancers. The table came from immunoSEQ multiplex PCR; TCRdb's copy has only in-frame clones and leaves some out. The table records 70,000 or so clones, roughly nine tenths of them present only once. The input for sequencing was CD4+ or CD8+ T cells sorted from blood, taken in a trial of the OX40 agonist ivuxolimab. These receptors all stem from an adult with an advanced solid tumor such as melanoma, head and neck, liver or kidney cancer.

The J gene is TRBJ2-2, the V gene TRBV28, with D possibly being TRBD1 (5 bases). The CDR3 spans 15 residues. V lost 2 bases and J 1 base, leaving 8 bases between the germline ends. The germline V gene has CDR1 MDHEN and CDR2 SYDVKM. CDR3 nucleotides: TGTGCCAGCAGTTTACATGGACAGAACACCGGGGAGCTGTTTTTT. It yields the protein CASSLHGQNTGELFF.

The V gene is TRBV7-6, the J gene TRBJ2-2; 7 bases fit TRBD2. The CDR3 has 16 amino acids. V lost 3 bases, J lost 5 bases, and 9 bases stayed unmatched. From germline, CDR1 is SGHVS and CDR2 FNYEAQ. The CDR3 region is CASSFTAGEGTGELFF. CDR3 in DNA: TGTGCCAGCAGCTTCACGGCGGGAGAAGGGACCGGGGAGCTGTTTTTT.

This chain links TRBV27 with TRBJ2-1; 7 nucleotides agree with TRBD2. Trimming cost V 7 bases and J 5 bases; bases outside gene matches: 11. This CDR3 contains 15 residues. Looked up from germline, CDR1 is MNHEY and CDR2 is SMNVEV (reference sequence). Written as DNA, the CDR3 is TGTGCCAGCACTCCCTGGGGAGGGGCGGACAATGAGCAGTTCTTC. Its translation is CASTPWGGADNEQFF.

The chain couples TRBV9 to TRBJ1-2; tentatively, D is TRBD1 (5 bases). The CDR3 sequence is 14 residues long. V lost 0 bases to trimming and J lost 6 bases, with 12 bases between them. Germline assignment: CDR1 SGDLS and CDR2 YYNGEE. This CDR3 is CASSVGGNPNGYTF. DNA for the CDR3: TGTGCCAGCAGCGTAGGGGGGAACCCGAATGGCTACACCTTC.

The rearrangement links TRBV15 to TRBJ2-7, with D perhaps assigned TRBD1 or TRBD2 (5 bases each). Germline loops: CDR1 LNHNV, CDR2 YYDKDF (reference sequence). V was pared by 1 base and J by 2 bases, with 9 bases between. The length of the CDR3 is 14 residues. The CDR3 is CATSRGGSPYEQYF. Written as DNA, the CDR3 is TGTGCCACCAGCAGAGGGGGGAGTCCCTACGAGCAGTACTTC.

The CDR3 DNA reads TGTGCCAGCAGTCCGACTGGGGCCAACGTCCTGACTTTC. It specifies CASSPTGANVLTF. The gene calls are TRBV27 and TRBJ2-6; D remains unclear. The CDR3 spans 13 residues. V was cut by 5 bases and J by 2 bases, with 4 bases left in between. Germline values: CDR1 MNHEY, CDR2 SMNVEV (reference sequence).

This rearrangement joins TRBV5-5 to TRBJ1-5; D perhaps matches TRBD1 (6 bases). V was shortened by 0 bases and J by 9 bases, with 10 bases between the two germline ends. The CDR3 loop spans 13 amino acids. CDR1 SGHKS and CDR2 YYEKEE come from the germline V gene (reference sequence). The CDR3: CASSLGEQGPQHF. DNA of the CDR3: TGTGCCAGCAGCTTGGGGGAACAGGGGCCCCAGCATTTT.

The chain employs TRBV5-1 and TRBJ2-1; 8 nucleotides align to TRBD1. Germline V gene lookup returns CDR1 SGHRS and CDR2 YFSETQ. This CDR3 has 15 residues. Trimming cost V 1 base and J 8 bases; bases outside gene matches: 8. The CDR3 DNA follows: TGCGCCAGCAGCTTGAATGACAGGGGAGTCCATGAGCAGTTCTTC. It translates to CASSLNDRGVHEQFF.

The rearrangement joins TRBV5-1 to TRBJ1-1; 10 nucleotides line up with TRBD1. Germline V gene sequence: CDR1 SGHRS, CDR2 YFSETQ. Losses at the gene ends were 4 bases for V and 0 bases for J; bases not matched to a gene: 3. This CDR3 contains 15 residues. CDR3 amino acids: CASSPGQGMNTEAFF. The CDR3 bases are TGCGCCAGCAGCCCGGGACAGGGGATGAACACTGAAGCTTTCTTT.